This passage covers 28 T cell receptor beta chains from one sample sequenced in a study of T cell responses to AZD1222 COVID-19 vaccine. TCRdb's copy holds only in-frame clones and misses some; the assay was immunoSEQ multiplex PCR. Here the sample spans 120,000 or so clones, around 93% being singletons. This sample comprised peripheral blood, obtained 28 days after the second AZD1222 dose. All receptors derive from an adult who received the AZD1222 COVID-19 vaccine.

This sequence joins TRBV27 and TRBJ2-5, with TRBD2 matching over 15 bases. V was pared by 3 bases and J by 1 base, with 9 bases of the junction left unmatched. The length of the CDR3 is 19 residues. Germline V gene sequence: CDR1 MNHEY, CDR2 SMNVEV (reference sequence). CDR3 in DNA: TGTGCCAGCAGTTTCCTTGGACTAGCGGGGGGGCCCAGCCAAGAGACCCAGTACTTC. It yields the protein CASSFLGLAGGPSQETQYF.

The chain is built from TRBV27 and TRBJ2-7; possible D gene TRBD2, 6 bases. The CDR3 covers 14 residues. Trimming cost V 2 bases and J 5 bases, with 13 bases left between them. Germline CDR1 is MNHEY and CDR2 is SMNVEV (reference sequence). The CDR3 DNA reads as TGTGCCAGCAGTTTACGCCGGGGCGGGAACGAGCAGTACTTC. Translated, it gives CASSLRRGGNEQYF.

The V gene is TRBV19, the J gene TRBJ1-6; D is perhaps TRBD1 (5 bases). Between the trimmed V and J ends, which lost 6 bases and 7 bases, there was a span of 16 bases. The V gene's germline CDR1 is LNHDA and CDR2 SQIVND (reference sequence). The CDR3 has 15 residues. The CDR3 protein is CASSLTGKGNSPLHF. The DNA for the CDR3 is TGTGCCAGTAGCCTAACCGGAAAGGGGAATTCACCCCTCCACTTT.

The V and J genes are TRBV7-6 and TRBJ1-2, with 7 bases matching TRBD1. This CDR3 region has 18 residues. Germline V gene data show CDR1 as SGHVS and CDR2 as FNYEAQ. After removal of 4 bases from V and 6 bases from J, the junction contained 20 bases not matched to a gene. DNA for the CDR3: TGTGCCAGCAGCTGGGACAGAAGGACAGCTTCAACGGCGGATGGCTACACCTTC. The encoded protein is CASSWDRRTASTADGYTF.

CDR3 nucleotide sequence: TGCGCCAGCAGTGACGAGGCTTATACGCAGTATTTT. Amino acid sequence: CASSDEAYTQYF. The chain is built from TRBV10-2 and TRBJ2-3; no clear D. The V end lost 3 bases, the J end lost 7 bases, and 8 bases lay between the germline ends. The CDR3 consists of 12 residues. Germline assignment: CDR1 WSHSY and CDR2 SAAADI.

The chain links TRBV5-1 to TRBJ2-7, with 11 bases that match TRBD1. Per germline, CDR1 SGHRS and CDR2 YFSETQ. The J segment lost 4 bases and the V segment lost 1 base, leaving 4 bases of the junction unmatched. This CDR3 region has 15 residues. The DNA for the CDR3 is TGCGCCAGCAGCTTGTCGGGACAGGGGGGTTACGAGCAGTACTTC. Protein: CASSLSGQGGYEQYF.

This chain joins TRBV7-8 and TRBJ1-4; tentatively, D is TRBD1 (5 bases). Trimming took off 2 bases at V and 8 bases at J, with 21 bases between the two ends. There are 17 residues in the CDR3. CDR1 is SGHVS and CDR2 is FQNEAQ in the germline V gene. CDR3 nucleotide sequence: TGTGCCAGCAGCTTAAGGAGGACCCAGGGCTGGGGAGAAAAACTGTTTTTT. Its protein product is CASSLRRTQGWGEKLFF.

The rearrangement links TRBV6-4 to TRBJ2-2, with D tentatively TRBD2 (6 bases). V was pared by 8 bases and J by 0 bases, with 13 bases between. Looked up from germline, CDR1 is MRHNA and CDR2 is SNTAGT. The CDR3 runs 15 residues. The CDR3 loop reads CASGSSGSNTGELFF. The CDR3, as DNA: TGTGCCAGCGGTTCAAGCGGGTCGAACACCGGGGAGCTGTTTTTT.

This clone was recorded once. This sequence joins TRBV28 and TRBJ2-1; the D gene is possibly TRBD2 (5 bases). Per germline, CDR1 MDHEN and CDR2 SYDVKM. The CDR3 runs to 16 residues. V was pared by 3 bases and J by 1 base, with 13 bases between. This chain's CDR3 is CASSFYGVGSYNEQFF. The CDR3 nucleotides read TGTGCCAGCAGTTTTTACGGGGTGGGTTCCTACAATGAGCAGTTCTTC. Using reference TRBV28 and TRBJ2-1 for the parts outside the CDR3, the full variable domain is DVKVTQSSRYLVKRTGEKVFLECVQDMDHENMFWYRQDPGLGLRLIYFSYDVKMKEKGDIPEGYSVSREKKERFSLILESASTNQTSMYLCASSFYGVGSYNEQFFGPGTRLTVL.

The rearrangement joins TRBV2 to TRBJ2-7; D remains unclear. Germline V gene sequence: CDR1 SNHLY, CDR2 FYNNEI. V was shortened by 7 bases and J by 4 bases, with 11 bases between the two germline ends. The CDR3 runs to 12 residues. The chain's CDR3 is CASTLGLYEQYF. The CDR3, as DNA: TGTGCCAGCACCCTAGGGCTTTACGAGCAGTACTTC.

CDR3 protein: CASSLDRYYEQYF. The CDR3 bases are TGTGCCAGCAGCTTGGACAGGTACTACGAGCAGTACTTC. The chain uses TRBV5-4 and TRBJ2-7, with a weak D call TRBD1 (5 bases). This CDR3 comprises 13 residues. Germline values: CDR1 SGHNT, CDR2 YYREEE (reference sequence). Trimming removed 0 bases at V and 3 bases at J, with 7 bases between.

This chain joins TRBV7-6 and TRBJ2-7; D gene unclear. V was clipped by 4 bases and J by 5 bases, with 9 bases between them. Germline V gene sequence: CDR1 SGHVS, CDR2 FNYEAQ. There are 12 residues in the CDR3. The CDR3 nucleotides are TGTGCCAGCAGCTCCCCACCGGACGAGCAGTACTTC. It yields the protein CASSSPPDEQYF. The complete variable domain, with remaining parts taken from reference TRBV7-6 and TRBJ2-7, reads GAGVSQSPRYKVTKRGQDVALRCDPISGHVSLYWYRQALGQGPEFLTYFNYEAQQDKSGLPNDRFSAERPEGSISTLTIQRTEQRDSAMYRCASSSPPDEQYFGPGTRLTVT.

J is TRBJ2-1 and V is TRBV28; 8 nucleotides line up with TRBD1. CDR1 MDHEN and CDR2 SYDVKM come from the germline V gene. The CDR3 has 16 amino acids. J gave up 6 bases and V 5 bases, and 12 bases lay outside the gene matches. In DNA form, the CDR3 reads TGTGCCAGCAGTCCCGTGAGGACAGGGCCTTTCAATGAGCAGTTCTTC. Encoded protein: CASSPVRTGPFNEQFF.

The chain recombines TRBV7-2 with TRBJ1-1; D may be TRBD1 (5 bases). The length of the CDR3 is 14 residues. The V end was cut by 5 bases, the J end by 5 bases, with 15 bases between. The V gene's germline CDR1 is SGHTA and CDR2 FQGNSA. This chain's CDR3 is CASSVGGFGTEAFF. The CDR3 DNA follows: TGTGCCAGCAGCGTGGGGGGGTTTGGGACTGAAGCTTTCTTT.

In its sample, this clone was seen once. The chain couples TRBV3-1 (or the pseudogene TRBV3-2) to TRBJ2-7, with D possibly matching TRBD1 (6 bases). Deletions cut 4 bases from V and 0 bases from J, with 16 bases between. The CDR3 contains 16 residues. Germline V gives CDR1 LGHDT, CDR2 YNNKEL (reference sequence). This CDR3 reads CASSLHGGGSSYEQYF. In DNA form, the CDR3 reads TGTGCCAGCAGCCTTCATGGGGGCGGATCCTCCTACGAGCAGTACTTC.

This rearrangement joins TRBV7-9 to TRBJ1-2, with D perhaps TRBD1 (5 bases). This CDR3 is built from 14 residues. Germline assignment: CDR1 SEHNR and CDR2 FQNEAQ (reference sequence). Trimming cost V 3 bases and J 3 bases, with 11 bases left between them. This chain's CDR3 is CASSFGAGDYGYTF. The CDR3 DNA reads as TGTGCCAGCAGCTTCGGTGCGGGGGACTATGGCTACACCTTC.

The chain joins TRBV25-1 to TRBJ1-1, with D maybe TRBD1 (5 bases). Germline V gene lookup returns CDR1 MGHDK and CDR2 SYGVNS. The CDR3 spans 14 residues. Trimming took 3 bases from V and 6 from J, leaving 14 bases between them. For the CDR3, the DNA is TGTGCCAGCAGTGACCGACAGTCGGGAGCTGAAGCTTTCTTT. Translation gives CASSDRQSGAEAFF.

The chain employs TRBV5-1 and TRBJ2-3; TRBD2 agrees at 11 bases. V trimming: 5 bases; J trimming: 5 bases; junction bases outside the gene matches: 10. Germline CDR1 is SGHRS and CDR2 is YFSETQ. This CDR3 has 16 residues. As DNA, the CDR3 is TGCGCCAGCAGGCCTAGCGGGGGGCCGGGGGGAGATACGCAGTATTTT. Protein product: CASRPSGGPGGDTQYF.

V gene TRBV18 combines with J gene TRBJ2-7, with D perhaps TRBD2 (6 bases). The CDR3 has 11 residues. V lost 4 bases and J lost 7, with 8 bases in between. Germline V gene lookup returns CDR1 KGHSH and CDR2 LQKENI. The CDR3 sequence: CASSLAEEQYF. For the CDR3, the DNA is TGTGCCAGCTCACTAGCGGAAGAGCAGTACTTC.

The V gene is TRBV9, the J gene TRBJ1-2; D is possibly TRBD1 (5 bases). The CDR3 runs to 12 residues. V dropped 2 bases and J dropped 8 bases, with 10 bases sitting between them. Looked up from germline, CDR1 is SGDLS and CDR2 is YYNGEE. The CDR3 loop reads CASSVGAGGYTF. CDR3 sequence (DNA): TGTGCCAGCAGCGTCGGGGCGGGAGGCTACACCTTC. Drawing the rest from reference TRBV9 and TRBJ1-2, the complete variable domain is DSGVTQTPKHLITATGQRVTLRCSPRSGDLSVYWYQQSLDQGLQFLIQYYNGEERAKGNILERFSAQQFPDLHSELNLSSLELGDSALYFCASSVGAGGYTFGSGTRLTVV.

The gene calls are TRBV5-4 and TRBJ2-7, with 8 bases aligning to TRBD1. The germline V gene has CDR1 SGHNT and CDR2 YYREEE (reference sequence). The CDR3 consists of 15 residues. V lost 4 bases to trimming and J lost 5 bases; unmatched junction nucleotides: 11. CDR3 amino acids: CASSPSGQGRDEQYF. The CDR3, as DNA: TGTGCCAGCAGCCCTTCCGGACAGGGTAGGGACGAGCAGTACTTC.

The chain carries TRBV6-5 and TRBJ2-7, with TRBD2 identical over 7 bases. The V gene's germline CDR1 is MNHEY and CDR2 SVGAGI. This CDR3 is 13 amino acids long. J was trimmed by 7 bases and V by 6 bases; bases with no gene match: 9. The CDR3 loop is CASSPTGGWEQYF. In DNA, the CDR3 is TGTGCCAGCAGCCCAACCGGGGGGTGGGAGCAGTACTTC.

V is TRBV28 and J is TRBJ1-5, with D possibly matching TRBD1 (5 bases). Trimming cost V 3 bases and J 5 bases, with 11 bases left between them. This CDR3 spans 14 amino acids. Germline-derived CDR1 and CDR2 are MDHEN and SYDVKM. CDR3 DNA sequence: TGTGCCAGCAGTTTCAGGGTTGGGGATCAGCCCCAGCATTTT. It yields the protein CASSFRVGDQPQHF.

The J gene is TRBJ2-1, the V gene TRBV9, with 14 bases that match TRBD2. The CDR3 is 17 amino acids. After removal of 4 bases from V and 7 bases from J, the junction contained 10 bases not matched to a gene. In germline, CDR1 is SGDLS, CDR2 YYNGEE. CDR3 amino acids: CASSKRLAGGPGNEQFF. DNA for the CDR3: TGTGCCAGCAGCAAACGACTAGCGGGAGGGCCTGGGAATGAGCAGTTCTTC. The full variable domain, completed using reference TRBV9 and TRBJ2-1, is DSGVTQTPKHLITATGQRVTLRCSPRSGDLSVYWYQQSLDQGLQFLIQYYNGEERAKGNILERFSAQQFPDLHSELNLSSLELGDSALYFCASSKRLAGGPGNEQFFGPGTRLTVL.

J is TRBJ2-2 and V is TRBV3-1 (or the pseudogene TRBV3-2), with D possibly TRBD2 on 5 matching bases. The CDR3 runs to 12 residues. Germline-derived CDR1 and CDR2 are LGHDT and YNNKEL (reference sequence). The V end lost 2 bases, the J end lost 7 bases, and 5 bases lay between the germline ends. This CDR3 reads CASSQSGGELFF. As DNA, the CDR3 is TGTGCCAGCAGCCAAAGCGGCGGGGAGCTGTTTTTT.

The rearrangement links TRBV5-8 to TRBJ2-4; no firm D call. CDR1 SGHTS and CDR2 YDEGEE come from the germline V gene. CDR3 length equals 11 residues. Trimming took 0 bases from V and 9 from J, leaving 4 bases between them. The CDR3 loop is CASSLEVIQYF. The CDR3 coding sequence is TGTGCCAGCAGCTTGGAAGTCATTCAGTACTTC. Using reference TRBV5-8 and TRBJ2-4 for the parts outside the CDR3, the full variable domain is EAGVTQSPTHLIKTRGQQATLRCSPISGHTSVYWYQQALGLGLQFLLWYDEGEERNRGNFPPRFSGRQFPNYSSELNVNALELEDSALYLCASSLEVIQYFGAGTRLSVL.

The chain couples TRBV7-2 to TRBJ1-4; 9 bases match TRBD1. The CDR3 is 17 residues long. The germline CDR1 and CDR2 sequences are SGHTA and FQGNSA. V shed 2 bases and J 0 bases; nucleotides not matched to a gene: 4. CDR3 loop: CASSLKDRGATNEKLFF. In DNA form, the CDR3 reads TGTGCCAGCAGCTTAAAGGACAGGGGAGCAACTAATGAAAAACTGTTTTTT.

The V gene is TRBV6-5, the J gene TRBJ1-4, with D uncertain. Germline CDR1 is MNHEY and CDR2 is SVGAGI. This CDR3 contains 15 residues. Trimming left V 1 base short and J 3 bases short, with 9 bases between. The CDR3 spells CASSYFRASNEKLFF. CDR3 DNA sequence: TGTGCCAGCAGTTACTTCCGAGCTTCTAATGAAAAACTGTTTTTT.